Listed below are T cell receptor beta chains from one sample, sequenced in a study of shared clonotypes between healthy human individuals. Profiling relied on immunoSEQ multiplex PCR, and the TCRdb table lists in-frame clones only, not all of them. Among about 2 million clones listed, about 95% were seen once. Source material: naive CD8+ T cells sorted from blood. Every receptor here comes from a man aged 18 to 29 in good health. CDR3s include the opening cysteine and the closing phenylalanine or tryptophan. Fields, in order: D gene, clone size, V gene, CDR3 length, J gene, CDR3 protein, CDR3 DNA. D genes are given only for firm matches. For some rows the clone size is stated as once, few or many, or as a class when expanded; others skip it.

d_call: NA; clone_size: NA; v_call: TRBV13; cdr3_length: 14; j_call: TRBJ1-3; cdr3_aa: CASSFYGSGNTIYF; cdr3_nt: TGTGCCAGCAGCTTTTACGGGTCTGGAAACACCATATATTTT
d_call: TRBD2; clone_size: NA; v_call: TRBV10-2; cdr3_length: 16; j_call: TRBJ2-1; cdr3_aa: CASSDDLAGLGNEQFF; cdr3_nt: TGCGCCAGCAGCGACGACCTAGCGGGACTGGGCAATGAGCAGTTCTTC
d_call: TRBD1; clone_size: NA; v_call: TRBV7-2; cdr3_length: 14; j_call: TRBJ1-1; cdr3_aa: CASSPTGGNTEAFF; cdr3_nt: TGTGCCAGCAGCCCTACAGGGGGCAACACTGAAGCTTTCTTT
d_call: NA; clone_size: NA; v_call: TRBV7-6; cdr3_length: 14; j_call: TRBJ2-1; cdr3_aa: CASSLERLANEQFF; cdr3_nt: TGTGCCAGCAGCTTAGAACGGCTAGCGAATGAGCAGTTCTTC
d_call: NA; clone_size: NA; v_call: TRBV4-2; cdr3_length: 14; j_call: TRBJ1-4; cdr3_aa: CASSQAADNEKLFF; cdr3_nt: TGTGCCAGCAGCCAAGCCGCGGATAATGAAAAACTGTTTTTT
d_call: NA; clone_size: NA; v_call: TRBV4-3; cdr3_length: 15; j_call: TRBJ2-3; cdr3_aa: CASSQDLGTRLEQYF; cdr3_nt: TGCGCCAGCAGCCAAGATCTCGGGACCCGTTTGGAGCAGTATTTT
d_call: NA; clone_size: NA; v_call: TRBV7-8; cdr3_length: 15; j_call: TRBJ2-7; cdr3_aa: CASSLGGLRNYEQYF; cdr3_nt: TGTGCCAGCAGCTTAGGAGGACTGAGAAACTACGAGCAGTACTTC
d_call: NA; clone_size: once; v_call: TRBV5-1; cdr3_length: 16; j_call: TRBJ2-7; cdr3_aa: CASSFRRDPLPYEQYF; cdr3_nt: TGCGCCAGCAGCTTTAGGAGGGACCCCCTCCCCTACGAGCAGTACTTC
d_call: NA; clone_size: NA; v_call: TRBV19; cdr3_length: 16; j_call: TRBJ1-1; cdr3_aa: CASSIPPSGANTEAFF; cdr3_nt: TGTGCCAGTAGTATACCACCTTCGGGGGCGAACACTGAAGCTTTCTTT
d_call: TRBD2; clone_size: NA; v_call: TRBV5-4; cdr3_length: 13; j_call: TRBJ2-7; cdr3_aa: CASSYMGGSEQYF; cdr3_nt: TGTGCCAGCAGCTACATGGGAGGGTCTGAGCAGTACTTC
d_call: NA; clone_size: once; v_call: TRBV4-1; cdr3_length: 16; j_call: TRBJ2-5; cdr3_aa: CASSQVLGGEVETQYF; cdr3_nt: TGCGCCAGCAGCCAAGTTTTGGGCGGGGAGGTAGAGACCCAGTACTTC
d_call: TRBD2; clone_size: NA; v_call: TRBV7-9; cdr3_length: 15; j_call: TRBJ2-7; cdr3_aa: CASSSAGLAGVEQYF; cdr3_nt: TGTGCCAGCAGCTCGGCGGGACTAGCGGGGGTGGAGCAGTACTTC
d_call: TRBD1; clone_size: NA; v_call: TRBV2; cdr3_length: 16; j_call: TRBJ1-3; cdr3_aa: CASSEWTGTAGNTIYF; cdr3_nt: TGTGCCAGCAGTGAATGGACGGGGACAGCTGGAAACACCATATATTTT
d_call: TRBD2; clone_size: NA; v_call: TRBV6-5; cdr3_length: 14; j_call: TRBJ2-7; cdr3_aa: CASSSSGGSYEQYF; cdr3_nt: TGTGCCAGCAGCTCGTCGGGAGGGTCCTACGAGCAGTACTTC
d_call: TRBD2; clone_size: NA; v_call: TRBV7-8; cdr3_length: 16; j_call: TRBJ2-3; cdr3_aa: CASSLLAGGDTDTQYF; cdr3_nt: TGTGCCAGCAGCTTACTAGCGGGAGGGGACACAGATACGCAGTATTTT
d_call: NA; clone_size: NA; v_call: TRBV4-1; cdr3_length: 16; j_call: TRBJ1-5; cdr3_aa: CASSQDDLGVGKPQHF; cdr3_nt: TGCGCCAGCAGCCAAGACGATTTGGGGGTCGGTAAGCCCCAGCATTTT
d_call: NA; clone_size: NA; v_call: TRBV7-8; cdr3_length: 13; j_call: TRBJ2-7; cdr3_aa: CASSLGPRYEQYF; cdr3_nt: TGTGCCAGCAGCCTCGGGCCTCGCTACGAGCAGTACTTC
d_call: NA; clone_size: once; v_call: TRBV28; cdr3_length: 15; j_call: TRBJ2-3; cdr3_aa: CASSLASGPTDTQYF; cdr3_nt: TGTGCCAGCAGTTTGGCCAGCGGACCTACAGATACGCAGTATTTT